A single sample gave rise to the 6 T cell receptor beta chains below, sequenced in a study of cytomegalovirus exposure and HLA in healthy donors. 13 Jbeta primers and 60 Vbeta primers were used for the PCR. The protocol was immunoSEQ multiplex PCR, while the TCRdb copy is restricted to in-frame clones and leaves out a portion. Recorded for this sample: about 40,000 clones. Sequenced input: PBMCs. The receptors here all came from a human donor in good health.

CDR3 in DNA: TGTGCCAGCAGTGGGCACCTAGTTGTCTTCGGGGGGTTGCCCCGAGTCAACGAGCAGTACTTC. This gives the protein CASSGHLVVFGGLPRVNEQYF. The gene calls are TRBV2 and TRBJ2-7; 7 positions agree with TRBD2. J was trimmed by 5 bases and V by 4 bases; bases with no gene match: 29. The CDR3 length is 21 residues. CDR1 and CDR2 (germline): SNHLY, FYNNEI.

The chain recombines TRBV29-1 with TRBJ2-3; 16 nucleotides align to TRBD2. Germline CDR1 is SQVTM and CDR2 is ANQGSEA. The junction had 10 bases not matched to a gene; V was cut back by 7 bases and J by 6 bases. This CDR3 is built from 16 residues. CDR3 coding DNA: TGCAGCGCCGCAGGGACTAGCGGGGGGGCGGACGATACGCAGTATTTT. This translates into CSAAGTSGGADDTQYF.

The V call is TRBV19, the J call TRBJ2-5; 9 nucleotides match TRBD2. The J segment lost 5 bases and the V segment lost 10 bases, leaving 14 bases of the junction unmatched. Germline-derived CDR1 and CDR2 are LNHDA and SQIVND (reference sequence). CDR3 length: 15 amino acids. The CDR3 sequence is CATARRWSGGETQYF. The CDR3 coding sequence is TGTGCCACCGCCAGGAGATGGAGCGGGGGGGAGACCCAGTACTTC. Drawing the rest from reference TRBV19 and TRBJ2-5, the complete variable domain is DGGITQSPKYLFRKEGQNVTLSCEQNLNHDAMYWYRQDPGQGLRLIYYSQIVNDFQKGDIAEGYSVSREKKESFPLTVTSAQKNPTAFYLCATARRWSGGETQYFGPGTRLLVL.

V usage is TRBV5-5 and J usage is TRBJ2-7; 9 bases agree with TRBD1. CDR3 length: 15 residues. Germline assignment: CDR1 SGHKS and CDR2 YYEKEE (reference sequence). With 4 bases clipped from V and 4 bases from J, the junction kept 9 bases outside the gene matches. DNA for the CDR3: TGTGCCAGCAGCAAGGGACAGGGTACGGGATACGAGCAGTACTTC. It is translated as CASSKGQGTGYEQYF.

V gene TRBV5-6 combines with J gene TRBJ1-2; 7 bases match TRBD1. J was trimmed by 4 bases and V by 0 bases; bases with no gene match: 6. Germline V lookup: CDR1 SGHDT, CDR2 YYEEEE. This CDR3 has 15 amino acids. The CDR3 DNA sequence: TGTGCCAGCAGCTTGGGAGGGGGCGACGGCTATGGCTACACCTTC. It is translated as CASSLGGGDGYGYTF.

According to its frequency, this clone is medium-sized. The chain combines TRBV9 with TRBJ1-1, with TRBD1 matching over 7 bases. Germline V gene data show CDR1 as SGDLS and CDR2 as YYNGEE. This CDR3 spans 15 amino acids. The ends lost 0 bases at V and 2 bases at J; junction bases unmatched: 4. The CDR3 DNA sequence: TGTGCCAGCAGCGTAGGAGGGACAGAAAACACTGAAGCTTTCTTT. This encodes CASSVGGTENTEAFF. The variable domain in full, completed from reference TRBV9 and TRBJ1-1, reads DSGVTQTPKHLITATGQRVTLRCSPRSGDLSVYWYQQSLDQGLQFLIQYYNGEERAKGNILERFSAQQFPDLHSELNLSSLELGDSALYFCASSVGGTENTEAFFGQGTRLTVV.